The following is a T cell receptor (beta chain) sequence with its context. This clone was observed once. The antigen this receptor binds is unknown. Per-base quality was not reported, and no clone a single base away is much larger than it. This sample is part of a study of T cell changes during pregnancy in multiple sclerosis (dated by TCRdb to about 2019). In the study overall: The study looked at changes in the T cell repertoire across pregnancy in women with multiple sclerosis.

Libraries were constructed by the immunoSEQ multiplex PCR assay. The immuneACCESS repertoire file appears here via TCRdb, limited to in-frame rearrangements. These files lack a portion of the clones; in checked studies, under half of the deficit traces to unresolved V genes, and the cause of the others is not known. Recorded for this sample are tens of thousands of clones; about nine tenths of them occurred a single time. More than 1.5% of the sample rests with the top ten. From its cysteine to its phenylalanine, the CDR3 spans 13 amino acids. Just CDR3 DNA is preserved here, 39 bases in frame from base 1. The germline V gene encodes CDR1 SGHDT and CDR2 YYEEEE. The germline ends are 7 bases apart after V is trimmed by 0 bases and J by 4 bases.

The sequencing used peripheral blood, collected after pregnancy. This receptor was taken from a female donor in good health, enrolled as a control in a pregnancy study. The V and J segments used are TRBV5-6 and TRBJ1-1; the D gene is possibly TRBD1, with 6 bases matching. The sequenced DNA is TGTGCCAGCAGCTTGGAAGGGGGCACTGAAGCTTTCTTT. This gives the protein CASSLEGGTEAFF.